This T cell receptor beta chain emerged from a study of identical twins. This clonotype was recorded a few times. The antigen remains undetermined. The CDR3 contains 15 residues. With 0 bases removed from V and 13 bases from J, the gap between germline ends came to 21 bases. CDR1 is MGHRA and CDR2 is YSYEKL in the germline V gene. General study findings and limits: Twins' excess sharing was less marked for out-of-frame beta sequences.

One entry per CDR3 protein, called by TCRdb with MiXCR from the 5' RACE reads. Of 400,000 to 650,000 distinct CDR3 sequences in the sample, roughly a fifth were seen once. This sample also belongs to another study, concerning T cells expressing NK-cell markers. Turning to that study: What remained unclear was the HCMV specificity of expanded NKG2C+ T cell clones.

Sequencing input: CD4+ T cells sorted from blood. The sequence came from a woman aged 18-30 years in good health. V and J are TRBV4-1 and TRBJ1-1; the D is unclear. CDR3 coding DNA: TGCGCCAGCAGCCAAGATATAGCGGGTCCCACTTGGGTTTTCTTT. Translation: CASSQDIAGPTWVFF.